This entry lists 17 T cell receptor beta chains sequenced from one sample in a study of identical twins. TCRdb reprocessed the 5' RACE reads with MiXCR, giving one entry per CDR3 protein. This table has 200,000 to 250,000 distinct CDR3 sequences, roughly 7% appearing once. These sequences were also reported in another study, on yellow fever vaccine responses in identical twins.

Sequencing used memory (CD45RO+) T cells sorted from blood. These receptors all stem from a woman under 30 in good health.

Only a few counts were recorded for this clonotype. This chain links TRBV15 with TRBJ2-2, with 7 bases lining up with TRBD2. This CDR3 region has 18 residues. The V gene end was trimmed by 5 bases and the J gene end by 0 bases; junction bases not matched to a gene: 12. Germline CDR1 is LNHNV and CDR2 is YYDKDF (reference sequence). The CDR3 coding sequence is TGTGCCACCAGCGTTTCTAGCGGAGTCGGCCCGAACACCGGGGAGCTGTTTTTT. This translates into CATSVSSGVGPNTGELFF.

The chain joins TRBV6-1 to TRBJ2-5, with 11 positions matching TRBD2. Germline CDR1 reads MNHNS; CDR2 reads SASEGT. The CDR3 consists of 15 residues. The junction had 6 bases not matched to a gene; V was cut back by 4 bases and J by 5 bases. CDR3 nucleotide sequence: TGTGCCAGCAGTGGGATAGCGGGAGGGCCGGAGACCCAGTACTTC. Translation: CASSGIAGGPETQYF.

The chain has TRBV5-4 and TRBJ2-1; the match to TRBD2 covers 7 bases. Germline CDR1 reads SGHNT; CDR2 reads YYREEE (reference sequence). CDR3 length equals 14 residues. Trimming took 1 base from V and 5 from J; bases not matched to a gene: 3. CDR3 nucleotides: TGTGCCAGCAGCTTGATGCTAGCGGACAATGAGCAGTTCTTC. Protein sequence: CASSLMLADNEQFF. The full variable domain, its missing parts supplied by reference TRBV5-4 and TRBJ2-1, is ETGVTQSPTHLIKTRGQQVTLRCSSQSGHNTVSWYQQALGQGPQFIFQYYREEENGRGNFPPRFSGLQFPNYSSELNVNALELDDSALYLCASSLMLADNEQFFGPGTRLTVL.

The chain uses TRBV5-6 and TRBJ2-1; TRBD2 matches 8 bases. V shed 5 bases and J 4 bases; nucleotides not matched to a gene: 11. The CDR3 is made up of 16 amino acids. Per the germline V gene, CDR1 is SGHDT and CDR2 is YYEEEE. The CDR3 DNA reads as TGTGCCAGCAGTTCAGGGACGCGGGAGGCATACAATGAGCAGTTCTTC. Its protein product is CASSSGTREAYNEQFF.

The V gene is TRBV6-2 or TRBV6-3, the J gene TRBJ2-3; D is unresolved. V was shortened by 4 bases and J by 0 bases, with 11 bases between the two germline ends. The CDR3 loop spans 15 amino acids. Germline V gives CDR1 MNHEY, CDR2 SVGEGT. The DNA of the CDR3 is TGTGCCAGCAGTTCGGATCGTATAAGCACAGATACGCAGTATTTT. Encoded protein: CASSSDRISTDTQYF.

This clonotype was observed a few times. J is TRBJ2-5 and V is TRBV2; the D is unclear. The CDR3 has 13 residues. Germline V gives CDR1 SNHLY, CDR2 FYNNEI. Trimming removed 7 bases at V and 1 base at J, with 10 bases between. The CDR3 region has the DNA TGTGCCAGCAATCAGATATTCCAAGAGACCCAGTACTTC. This gives the protein CASNQIFQETQYF.

The chain has TRBV5-1 and TRBJ2-1; 9 bases map to TRBD2. Germline V lookup: CDR1 SGHRS, CDR2 YFSETQ. The junction had 12 bases not matched to a gene; V was cut back by 0 bases and J by 8 bases. CDR3 size: 17 residues. DNA of the CDR3: TGCGCCAGCAGCTTGGGAATATTTGCGGGGGGGGCCGATGAGCAGTTCTTC. The encoded protein is CASSLGIFAGGADEQFF.

This clonotype has ten or more counts. This sequence joins TRBV4-1 and TRBJ2-1; D remains ambiguous. Trimming shortened V by 0 bases and J by 4 bases, and 19 bases separated the two germline ends. Germline assignment: CDR1 MGHRA and CDR2 YSYEKL. The CDR3 consists of 18 residues. The CDR3 DNA reads as TGCGCCAGCAGCCAAGATGGGCCTGGTTGGGCAGATTACAATGAGCAGTTCTTC. It is translated as CASSQDGPGWADYNEQFF.

This clonotype was picked up many times. The chain links TRBV15 to TRBJ2-6; D not certain. V was cut by 0 bases and J by 0 bases, with 6 bases left in between. CDR1 LNHNV and CDR2 YYDKDF come from the germline V gene (reference sequence). The CDR3 contains 16 residues. Written as DNA, the CDR3 is TGTGCCACCAGCAGAGATCGGGTCTCTGGGGCCAACGTCCTGACTTTC. Translating it yields CATSRDRVSGANVLTF.

The V gene is TRBV5-4, the J gene TRBJ2-5; D gene uncertain. Trimming removed 0 bases at V and 2 bases at J, with 8 bases between. The germline V gene encodes CDR1 SGHNT and CDR2 YYREEE (reference sequence). This CDR3 is 14 amino acids long. CDR3 residues: CASSLALVQETQYF. CDR3 bases: TGTGCCAGCAGCTTGGCATTAGTTCAAGAGACCCAGTACTTC.

Ten or more counts support this clonotype. This chain links TRBV2 with TRBJ1-5; TRBD1 aligns across 8 bases. This CDR3 contains 14 residues. Germline V CDR1 and CDR2: SNHLY, FYNNEI. V lost 4 bases to trimming and J lost 3 bases; unmatched junction nucleotides: 2. CDR3 sequence: CASSGTGNNQPQHF. CDR3 DNA sequence: TGTGCCAGCAGTGGGACAGGGAACAATCAGCCCCAGCATTTT.

This clonotype turned up a few times. V usage is TRBV20-1 and J usage is TRBJ2-1; D call uncertain. Germline V gene sequence: CDR1 DFQATT, CDR2 SNEGSKA (reference sequence). Trimming stripped 0 bases from V and 6 bases from J, with 6 bases between. The CDR3 extends over 12 amino acids. CDR3 protein: CSAREGSNEQFF. CDR3 in DNA: TGCAGTGCTAGAGAGGGCAGCAATGAGCAGTTCTTC.

This chain joins TRBV5-1 and TRBJ2-3, with D tentatively TRBD1 or TRBD2 (6 bases each). CDR1 and CDR2 from the germline V gene are SGHRS and YFSETQ. This CDR3 has 15 amino acids. The V gene lost 4 bases and the J gene lost 6 bases, with 18 bases spanning the gap. The CDR3 DNA follows: TGCGCCAGCAGCACTTCGGGGGCCCGTTCGGATACGCAGTATTTT. It yields the protein CASSTSGARSDTQYF.

This chain joins TRBV2 and TRBJ2-1; the match to TRBD1 covers 9 bases. In germline, CDR1 is SNHLY, CDR2 FYNNEI. J gave up 4 bases and V 2 bases, and 6 bases lay outside the gene matches. The CDR3 covers 16 residues. The CDR3 reads CASSERGTGSYNEQFF. CDR3 in DNA: TGTGCCAGCAGTGAACGTGGGACAGGGTCGTACAATGAGCAGTTCTTC.

This clonotype appeared a few times. The J gene is TRBJ1-1, the V gene TRBV5-1; D uncertain. This CDR3 is built from 16 residues. Germline CDR1 reads SGHRS; CDR2 reads YFSETQ. With 3 bases removed from V and 0 bases from J, the gap between germline ends came to 15 bases. The CDR3 bases are TGCGCCAGCAGCTCCCCGGGGAGTAACATGAACACTGAAGCTTTCTTT. Translation: CASSSPGSNMNTEAFF.

This clonotype was counted at least ten times. V gene TRBV20-1 combines with J gene TRBJ1-2, with a tentative D call TRBD1 (5 bases). CDR1 and CDR2 (germline): DFQATT, SNEGSKA (reference sequence). The CDR3 extends over 14 amino acids. V was shortened by 0 bases and J by 2 bases, with 10 bases between the two germline ends. DNA for the CDR3: TGCAGTGCTAGAGATCCGGCAGGGAACTATGGCTACACCTTC. Protein: CSARDPAGNYGYTF.

This clonotype was recorded at least ten times. V and J are TRBV12-3 or TRBV12-4 and TRBJ1-3, with no clear D. V shed 3 bases and J shed 0 bases, with 6 bases lying between them. The length of the CDR3 is 14 residues. DNA for the CDR3: TGTGCCAGCAGTTTTTACGGCTCTGGAAACACCATATATTTT. This codes for CASSFYGSGNTIYF.